A selection of T cell receptor beta chains follows, all from one sample in a study of OX40 agonist ivuxolimab in advanced cancers. Sequenced by immunoSEQ multiplex PCR; TCRdb stores in-frame clones only, minus some. The table has tens of thousands of clones, 77% seen once. The sequencing used CD4+ or CD8+ T cells sorted from blood, collected in a trial of the OX40 agonist ivuxolimab. The receptors here all came from an adult with an advanced solid tumor such as melanoma, head and neck, liver or kidney cancer. The CDR3 runs from the conserved cysteine through the conserved F or W. The order of the fields is clone size, D gene, V gene, J gene, CDR3 protein, CDR3 DNA. The D gene is left open where the match is weak. The size field is filled for only some rows; it gives once, few, many or a size class.

size: NA
D: NA
V: TRBV28
J: TRBJ1-1
CDR3: CASSQLGYGAFF
DNA: TGTGCCAGCAGCCAACTGGGTTACGGAGCTTTCTTT

size: NA
D: NA
V: TRBV7-3
J: TRBJ2-1
CDR3: CASSLDFYNEQFF
DNA: TGTGCCAGCAGCCTGGACTTTTACAATGAGCAGTTCTTC

size: once
D: NA
V: TRBV10-3
J: TRBJ1-1
CDR3: CAISERDNTEAFF
DNA: TGTGCCATCAGTGAGAGGGATAACACTGAAGCTTTCTTT

size: NA
D: NA
V: TRBV15
J: TRBJ1-1
CDR3: CATSRDRADKAFF
DNA: TGTGCCACCAGCAGAGATCGGGCAGACAAAGCTTTCTTT

size: NA
D: TRBD2
V: TRBV7-9
J: TRBJ2-5
CDR3: CASSPRGGEETQYF
DNA: TGTGCCAGCAGCCCTCGGGGGGGTGAAGAGACCCAGTACTTC

size: once
D: TRBD1
V: TRBV18
J: TRBJ2-5
CDR3: CASSPPFGGQGGETQYF
DNA: TGTGCCAGCTCACCACCGTTCGGCGGACAGGGAGGAGAGACCCAGTACTTC

size: NA
D: NA
V: TRBV27
J: TRBJ1-3
CDR3: CASSLLGRGNGNTIYF
DNA: TGTGCCAGCAGTTTATTAGGCAGAGGGAATGGAAACACCATATATTTT

size: few
D: NA
V: TRBV11-2
J: TRBJ1-6
CDR3: CASSLQGIYNSPLHF
DNA: TGTGCCAGCAGCTTACAGGGGATTTATAATTCACCCCTCCACTTT

size: NA
D: NA
V: TRBV7-2
J: TRBJ2-1
CDR3: CASSDRQRREQFF
DNA: TGTGCCAGCAGCGATCGACAGCGCCGTGAGCAGTTCTTC

size: NA
D: TRBD2
V: TRBV5-1
J: TRBJ2-3
CDR3: CASSQGLASGTQYF
DNA: TGCGCCAGCAGCCAGGGACTAGCGTCAGGTACGCAGTATTTT

size: NA
D: NA
V: TRBV6-6
J: TRBJ2-7
CDR3: CASSYLVGEKQYF
DNA: TGTGCCAGCAGTTACTTAGTGGGCGAGAAGCAGTACTTC

size: few
D: TRBD2
V: TRBV2
J: TRBJ2-3
CDR3: CASSRGAGDTQYF
DNA: TGTGCCAGCTCGCGGGGGGCGGGAGATACGCAGTATTTT

size: NA
D: TRBD2
V: TRBV18
J: TRBJ2-7
CDR3: CASSPAGLAGVYEQHF
DNA: TGTGCCAGCTCACCCGCCGGACTAGCGGGCGTCTACGAGCAGCACTTC

size: NA
D: TRBD2
V: TRBV28
J: TRBJ2-5
CDR3: CASSSLPRLASLETQYF
DNA: TGTGCCAGCAGTTCGCTACCCAGACTAGCGTCCCTGGAGACCCAGTACTTC

size: few
D: NA
V: TRBV5-1
J: TRBJ2-1
CDR3: CASSLEARAVDEQFF
DNA: TGCGCCAGCAGCTTGGAGGCCAGGGCCGTGGATGAGCAGTTCTTC

size: NA
D: NA
V: TRBV19
J: TRBJ1-2
CDR3: CASSTGLSHGYTF
DNA: TGTGCCAGTAGTACCGGACTGTCCCATGGCTACACCTTC

size: once
D: NA
V: TRBV5-1
J: TRBJ1-1
CDR3: CASSWAGLVFSGEAFF
DNA: TGCGCCAGCAGCTGGGCGGGTTTGGTGTTTTCTGGTGAAGCTTTCTTT

size: NA
D: TRBD2
V: TRBV7-3
J: TRBJ2-1
CDR3: CASSLGASGDNEQFF
DNA: TGTGCCAGCAGCTTAGGGGCTAGCGGAGACAATGAGCAGTTCTTC

size: NA
D: NA
V: TRBV7-9
J: TRBJ2-3
CDR3: CASSWRAGQTDTQYF
DNA: TGTGCCAGCAGCTGGCGTGCGGGCCAAACAGATACGCAGTATTTT

size: NA
D: NA
V: TRBV2
J: TRBJ1-2
CDR3: CASSSSNYGYTF
DNA: TGTGCCAGCTCGTCGAGTAACTATGGCTACACCTTC

size: NA
D: NA
V: TRBV5-1
J: TRBJ1-4
CDR3: CASSFNVGEKLFF
DNA: TGCGCCAGCAGCTTTAACGTGGGAGAAAAACTGTTTTTT

size: NA
D: NA
V: TRBV23-1
J: TRBJ1-2
CDR3: CASSPDEAGIPYGYTF
DNA: TGCGCCAGCAGTCCCGACGAGGCAGGGATCCCCTATGGCTACACCTTC

size: NA
D: TRBD1
V: TRBV5-1
J: TRBJ2-3
CDR3: CASSPGADRVWTDTQYF
DNA: TGCGCCAGCAGCCCCGGCGCAGACAGGGTTTGGACAGATACGCAGTATTTT

size: NA
D: NA
V: TRBV6-5
J: TRBJ1-2
CDR3: CASSKKQYNYGYTF
DNA: TGTGCCAGCAGTAAAAAACAGTATAACTATGGCTACACCTTC

size: NA
D: NA
V: TRBV6-1
J: TRBJ1-4
CDR3: CASILGGTNEKLFF
DNA: TGTGCCAGCATTCTGGGCGGCACTAATGAAAAACTGTTTTTT